This is a list of T cell receptor beta chains from one sample in a study of beta chain features in type 1 diabetes. Method: immunoSEQ multiplex PCR; TCRdb's copy keeps in-frame clones and lacks some. The table has around 150,000 clones, approximately 62% seen once. Sequencing was carried out using naive CD4+ T cells from blood. The receptors were gathered from a man younger than 45 with type 1 diabetes. CDR3s include the opening cysteine and the closing phenylalanine or tryptophan. The D gene is left open where the match is weak. Clone size is not always given. Where it is, it says once, few, many or a class for expanded clones.

j_call d_call v_call clone_size cdr3_aa cdr3_nt
TRBJ2-5 . TRBV5-6 . CASSTKVGAYQETQYF TGTGCCAGCAGCACAAAGGTTGGGGCATACCAAGAGACCCAGTACTTC
TRBJ1-1 . TRBV5-4 . CASSPLRENTEAFF TGTGCCAGCAGTCCCCTCCGGGAGAACACTGAAGCTTTCTTT
TRBJ2-7 . TRBV2 . CASSDRDRTYEQYF TGTGCCAGCAGTGACCGAGACAGGACCTACGAGCAGTACTTC
TRBJ2-7 . TRBV18 . CASSPLYEQYF TGTGCCAGCTCACCACTCTACGAGCAGTACTTC
TRBJ1-1 TRBD1 TRBV27 . CASSKGQGSTEAFF TGTGCCAGCAGTAAGGGACAGGGTAGCACTGAAGCTTTCTTT
TRBJ2-7 . TRBV7-9 . CASSLERGRSYEQYF TGTGCCAGCAGCTTAGAAAGGGGTAGGTCCTACGAGCAGTACTTC
TRBJ2-3 . TRBV20-1 . CSAPDADTQYF TGCAGTGCCCCCGACGCAGATACGCAGTATTTT
TRBJ2-7 . TRBV10-3 . CAISSGNEQYF TGTGCCATCTCAAGCGGAAACGAGCAGTACTTC
TRBJ2-7 TRBD1 TRBV7-9 . CASTRQGADYEQYF TGTGCCAGCACCAGACAGGGGGCTGACTACGAGCAGTACTTC
TRBJ1-1 . TRBV4-3 . CASSLKADHTEAFF TGCGCCAGCAGCCTAAAGGCGGACCACACTGAAGCTTTCTTT
TRBJ2-3 TRBD1 TRBV18 . CASSAGTGADTDTQYF TGTGCCAGCTCAGCCGGGACAGGCGCGGACACAGATACGCAGTATTTT
TRBJ2-1 . TRBV20-1 few CSARYNEQFF TGCAGTGCTAGGTACAATGAGCAGTTCTTC
TRBJ2-3 TRBD1 TRBV4-1 few CASSRQDPGTGGTDTQYF TGCGCCAGCAGCCGGCAGGATCCCGGGACAGGGGGAACAGATACGCAGTATTTT
TRBJ1-5 . TRBV5-6 . CASSLVGVQPQHF TGTGCCAGCAGCTTGGTCGGGGTTCAGCCCCAGCATTTT
TRBJ2-7 . TRBV7-9 . CASSRNGGANYEQYF TGTGCCAGCAGCCGGAATGGCGGCGCAAACTACGAGCAGTACTTC
TRBJ2-7 TRBD1 TRBV29-1 . CSGRDRLYEQYF TGCAGCGGAAGGGACAGGCTCTACGAGCAGTACTTC
TRBJ2-5 . TRBV20-1 . CSAGQQETQYF TGCAGTGCTGGACAGCAAGAGACCCAGTACTTC
TRBJ2-1 TRBD2 TRBV7-2 once CASSLAGTSGGEQFF TGTGCCAGCAGCTTAGCCGGGACTAGCGGAGGGGAGCAGTTCTTC
TRBJ2-5 TRBD2 TRBV6-5 . CASSGGLGETQYF TGTGCCTCCTCGGGGGGGTTAGGAGAGACCCAGTACTTC